This T cell receptor (beta chain) comes out of a study of molecular identifiers for immune sequencing clone quantification. The table lists this clonotype with many counts. Via MiXCR, TCRdb re-called the PCR reads, giving one row per CDR3 protein. The profile shows over 600,000 distinct CDR3 sequences, about 20% of them singletons. Germline loops: CDR1 MNHEY, CDR2 SVGEGT. The CDR3 consists of 15 residues. V gave up 0 bases and J gave up 0 bases, with 7 bases separating them. The sequenced sample was naive CD8+ T cells from blood, with Jurkat cell RNA spiked in. Subset given: FACS-sorted CD8+CD4-CCR7+CD45RA+ naive T cells. The origin of this receptor is a human donor in good health. Some libraries in this study had Jurkat cell RNA spiked in. The chain employs TRBV6-2 or TRBV6-3 and TRBJ2-3, with D perhaps TRBD1 or TRBD2 (5 bases each). The CDR3 bases are TGTGCCAGCAGTTACTCAAGGGACAGCACAGATACGCAGTATTTT. This translates into CASSYSRDSTDTQYF.